These 15 T cell receptor beta chains were sequenced from one sample in a study of radiotherapy plus CTLA-4 blockade in lung cancer. The repertoire was sequenced with immunoSEQ multiplex PCR; TCRdb's copy has only in-frame clones and lacks some. The table has fewer than 100,000 clones, around 78% seen once. This material consisted of peripheral blood, taken from a patient treated with radiotherapy plus ipilimumab. These receptors were obtained from a human donor with non-small cell lung cancer whose response to radiotherapy plus ipilimumab could not be evaluated. Some clones in this sample may be carry-over from other donors' samples.

This clone is medium-sized within its sample. The chain carries TRBV7-9 and TRBJ2-7; maybe TRBD2 (6 bases). Trimming shortened V by 0 bases and J by 6 bases, and 9 bases separated the two germline ends. Germline V gene data show CDR1 as SEHNR and CDR2 as FQNEAQ (reference sequence). The CDR3 totals 13 residues. CDR3 sequence reads: CASSLAAGTEQYF. Here the CDR3 DNA reads TGTGCCAGCAGCTTAGCGGCGGGGACCGAGCAGTACTTC.

The gene calls are TRBV2 and TRBJ1-2, with a possible D match to TRBD1 (5 bases). This CDR3 region has 16 residues. Germline lookup yields CDR1 SNHLY and CDR2 FYNNEI. With 7 bases removed from V and 5 bases from J, the gap between germline ends came to 23 bases. For the CDR3, the DNA is TGTGCCAGCATCAACGCGCGGGAGGGGTTGGCGTATGGCTACACCTTC. Translation: CASINAREGLAYGYTF.

CDR3 sequence: CASSQFSGGAGETQYF. The CDR3 DNA reads TGTGCCAGCAGCCAATTTAGCGGGGGGGCCGGAGAGACCCAGTACTTC. The J gene is TRBJ2-5, the V gene TRBV7-3; 11 positions agree with TRBD2. In germline, CDR1 is SGHTA, CDR2 FQGTGA. V trimming: 5 bases; J trimming: 4 bases; junction bases outside the gene matches: 9. The CDR3 length is 16 residues.

By its share, this clone is medium-sized. The chain employs TRBV28 and TRBJ1-4; 7 nucleotides line up with TRBD1. Germline-derived CDR1 and CDR2 are MDHEN and SYDVKM. Trimming removed 6 bases from V and 3 bases from J; junction bases left unmatched: 4. The CDR3 has 14 residues. CDR3 sequence (DNA): TGTGCCAGCAGGCCGGGACAGTCTAATGAAAAACTGTTTTTT. As protein: CASRPGQSNEKLFF.

The chain is built from TRBV28 and TRBJ2-2; TRBD2 matches at 7 bases. Trimming removed 4 bases from V and 4 bases from J; junction bases left unmatched: 3. The germline V gene has CDR1 MDHEN and CDR2 SYDVKM. The CDR3 has 14 amino acids. The CDR3 reads CASSWGGTTGELFF. The DNA of the CDR3 is TGTGCCAGCAGTTGGGGAGGGACCACCGGGGAGCTGTTTTTT.

The chain couples TRBV5-1 to TRBJ1-1; 11 nucleotides line up with TRBD1. Germline lookup yields CDR1 SGHRS and CDR2 YFSETQ. J was trimmed by 5 bases and V by 0 bases; bases with no gene match: 3. This CDR3 is built from 15 residues. CDR3 sequence (DNA): TGCGCCAGCAGCTTGGGTGGGACAGGGGGAACTGAAGCTTTCTTT. Protein sequence: CASSLGGTGGTEAFF. Combining the CDR3 with reference TRBV5-1 and TRBJ1-1 gives the whole variable domain KAGVTQTPRYLIKTRGQQVTLSCSPISGHRSVSWYQQTPGQGLQFLFEYFSETQRNKGNFPGRFSGRQFSNSRSEMNVSTLELGDSALYLCASSLGGTGGTEAFFGQGTRLTVV.

The chain joins TRBV27 to TRBJ2-1, with TRBD1 as a possible D gene (6 bases). From germline, CDR1 is MNHEY and CDR2 SMNVEV (reference sequence). CDR3 length: 13 residues. V was cut by 6 bases and J by 9 bases, with 15 bases left in between. In DNA form, the CDR3 reads TGTGCCAGCAGCCCCCAGGGGAATAGTGAGCAGTTCTTC. The encoded protein is CASSPQGNSEQFF.

This chain joins TRBV19 and TRBJ2-3; D call uncertain. CDR1 and CDR2 (germline): LNHDA, SQIVND (reference sequence). Trimming took off 7 bases at V and 3 bases at J, with 8 bases between the two ends. The CDR3 loop spans 12 amino acids. DNA for the CDR3: TGTGCCAGTACGAGTGCGACAGATACGCAGTATTTT. Amino acids: CASTSATDTQYF.

J is TRBJ2-7 and V is TRBV4-2, with a tentative D call TRBD1 (6 bases). The CDR3 sequence is 15 residues long. V lost 0 bases, J lost 2 bases, and 11 bases lay in between. CDR1 is LGHNA, CDR2 YNFKEQ, per germline. DNA of the CDR3: TGTGCCAGCAGCCAAGAGGTCACAGGGCCCTACGAGCAGTACTTC. It specifies CASSQEVTGPYEQYF.

The V gene is TRBV4-3, the J gene TRBJ2-1; D is unresolved. CDR1 is LGHNA, CDR2 YSLEER, per germline. V was clipped by 0 bases and J by 0 bases, with 12 bases between them. This CDR3 region has 17 residues. CDR3 bases: TGCGCCAGCAGCCAAGATATATCGGGTAGCTCCTACAATGAGCAGTTCTTC. It yields the protein CASSQDISGSSYNEQFF.

The rearrangement joins TRBV5-1 to TRBJ1-3, with 7 bases aligning to TRBD1. The V gene end was trimmed by 4 bases and the J gene end by 4 bases; junction bases not matched to a gene: 11. This CDR3 has 16 amino acids. From germline, CDR1 is SGHRS and CDR2 YFSETQ. The CDR3 DNA is TGCGCCAGCAGCCAGAGGACAGGAGGCTCCGGAAACACCATATATTTT. It is translated as CASSQRTGGSGNTIYF.

Only one count was recorded for this clone. The V and J genes are TRBV7-2 and TRBJ2-5; D unclear. CDR1 SGHTA and CDR2 FQGNSA come from the germline V gene. With 4 bases removed from V and 1 base from J, the gap between germline ends came to 7 bases. The CDR3 has 13 residues. The CDR3 nucleotides read TGTGCCAGCAGCTCCGGCGGCCAAGAGACCCAGTACTTC. Encoded protein: CASSSGGQETQYF. Variable domain in full (rest from reference TRBV7-2 and TRBJ2-5): GAGVSQSPSNKVTEKGKDVELRCDPISGHTALYWYRQSLGQGLEFLIYFQGNSAPDKSGLPSDRFSAERTGGSVSTLTIQRTQQEDSAVYLCASSSGGQETQYFGPGTRLLVL.

V usage is TRBV20-1 and J usage is TRBJ2-7, with D unclear. Germline CDR1 and CDR2: DFQATT and SNEGSKA (reference sequence). With 5 bases removed from V and 5 bases from J, the gap between germline ends came to 10 bases. The CDR3 is made up of 11 amino acids. Here the CDR3 reads CSARVSDEQYF. The CDR3 DNA is TGCAGTGCTCGTGTCTCAGACGAGCAGTACTTC.

CDR3 loop: CASSGSTGFYGYTF. DNA for the CDR3: TGTGCCAGCAGCGGGTCCACAGGGTTCTATGGCTACACCTTC. The chain is built from TRBV9 and TRBJ1-2; D may be TRBD1 (6 bases). V was shortened by 3 bases and J by 4 bases, with 13 bases between the two germline ends. The CDR3 consists of 14 residues. Germline loops: CDR1 SGDLS, CDR2 YYNGEE.

The V gene is TRBV7-8, the J gene TRBJ2-1; D may be TRBD1 (6 bases). Germline values: CDR1 SGHVS, CDR2 FQNEAQ. CDR3 length: 12 amino acids. The V gene lost 6 bases and the J gene lost 9 bases, with 12 bases spanning the gap. CDR3 in amino acids: CASRSRGSEQFF. The CDR3 coding sequence is TGTGCCAGCAGATCCAGGGGATCTGAGCAGTTCTTC.